The 32 T cell receptor beta chains in this list originate from one sample, sequenced in a study of blood T cell repertoires in COVID-19. The protocol was immunoSEQ multiplex PCR, while the TCRdb copy is restricted to in-frame clones and leaves out a portion. The sample holds more than 90,000 clones, approximately 80% seen once. The source material was peripheral blood. The receptors originated from a woman aged 70-85 years with acute or convalescent COVID-19.

The rearrangement joins TRBV19 to TRBJ2-5, with D hard to call. This CDR3 has 15 residues. Trimming pared 1 base from V and 1 base from J, leaving 10 bases between. Germline V lookup: CDR1 LNHDA, CDR2 SQIVND (reference sequence). CDR3 sequence reads: CASSIVRGVQETQYF. CDR3 nucleotide sequence: TGTGCCAGTAGTATAGTTAGAGGAGTCCAAGAGACCCAGTACTTC.

The chain couples TRBV18 to TRBJ1-6, with D possibly being TRBD1 (6 bases). This CDR3 is 15 amino acids long. Germline V lookup: CDR1 KGHSH, CDR2 LQKENI. The V end lost 5 bases, the J end lost 2 bases, and 10 bases lay between the germline ends. Here the CDR3 reads CASSSQGTYNSPLHF. The CDR3 coding sequence is TGTGCCAGCTCAAGCCAGGGGACCTATAATTCACCCCTCCACTTT.

This chain uses TRBV6-5 with TRBJ1-1, with TRBD1 as a possible D gene (5 bases). The germline V gene has CDR1 MNHEY and CDR2 SVGAGI. This CDR3 contains 13 residues. V dropped 7 bases and J dropped 10 bases, with 19 bases sitting between them. CDR3 protein: CASTLGAPLGAFF. The DNA for the CDR3 is TGTGCCAGCACCCTTGGGGCCCCATTAGGAGCTTTCTTT.

The genes are TRBV5-1 and TRBJ2-7; the D gene is possibly TRBD1 (6 bases). CDR1 and CDR2 (germline): SGHRS, YFSETQ. CDR3 length: 16 amino acids. V lost 1 base to trimming and J lost 0 bases, with 14 bases between them. The CDR3 sequence: CASSLQGQSSSYEQYF. DNA for the CDR3: TGCGCCAGCAGCTTGCAAGGACAGTCTAGCTCCTACGAGCAGTACTTC.

In regard to this clone: Germline is not matched at one junction end, which may reflect a read error. The chain recombines TRBV10-3 with TRBJ2-3; 7 bases fit TRBD2. The germline V gene has CDR1 ENHRY and CDR2 SYGVKD. The length of the CDR3 is 11 residues. CDR3 coding DNA: TGTGCCATCAGTGAGGGGGGAGGGGAGCTTTTT. It codes for CAISEGGGELF.

The chain couples TRBV7-3 to TRBJ2-5; TRBD2 matches at 11 bases. Per germline, CDR1 SGHTA and CDR2 FQGTGA. The CDR3 sequence is 17 residues long. V dropped 5 bases and J dropped 5; count of bases not matched to a gene: 13. The CDR3 loop reads CASSPYPIAGGMETQYF. The CDR3 DNA sequence: TGTGCCAGCAGCCCCTATCCCATAGCGGGGGGGATGGAGACCCAGTACTTC.

The V call is TRBV28, the J call TRBJ2-7; 8 nucleotides align to TRBD1. With V trimmed by 11 bases and J by 4 bases, 16 bases remained unmatched. Germline CDR1 is MDHEN and CDR2 is SYDVKM. This CDR3 has 15 amino acids. The CDR3 protein is CAVETTGVKVYEQYF. Here the CDR3 DNA reads TGTGCCGTTGAGACGACAGGGGTTAAAGTGTACGAGCAGTACTTC. The complete variable domain, with remaining parts taken from reference TRBV28 and TRBJ2-7, reads DVKVTQSSRYLVKRTGEKVFLECVQDMDHENMFWYRQDPGLGLRLIYFSYDVKMKEKGDIPEGYSVSREKKERFSLILESASTNQTSMYLCAVETTGVKVYEQYFGPGTRLTVT.

The rearrangement uses TRBV5-1 and TRBJ1-3, with unresolved D. The CDR3 totals 13 residues. V dropped 2 bases and J dropped 4 bases, with 7 bases sitting between them. Germline lookup yields CDR1 SGHRS and CDR2 YFSETQ. The CDR3 region has the DNA TGCGCCAGCAGCTTTCTACCCGGAAACACCATATATTTT. This codes for CASSFLPGNTIYF.

The J gene is TRBJ2-1, the V gene TRBV28; possible D gene TRBD2, 5 bases. Trimming shortened V by 1 base and J by 5 bases, and 6 bases separated the two germline ends. The CDR3 has 13 amino acids. Per the germline V gene, CDR1 is MDHEN and CDR2 is SYDVKM. CDR3 coding DNA: TGTGCCAGCAGTTTATCGCGGGACAATGAGCAGTTCTTC. This encodes CASSLSRDNEQFF.

CDR3 in amino acids: CAMRTGEVYGYTF. CDR3 bases: TGTGCCATGCGGACAGGTGAAGTCTATGGCTACACCTTC. The J gene is TRBJ1-2, the V gene TRBV6-5; TRBD1 matches at 7 bases. V was pared by 10 bases and J by 4 bases, with 9 bases of the junction left unmatched. Germline V gene data show CDR1 as MNHEY and CDR2 as SVGAGI. The CDR3 is made up of 13 amino acids.

The V call is TRBV28, the J call TRBJ1-2, with 9 bases aligning to TRBD1. V shed 6 bases and J 1 base; nucleotides not matched to a gene: 6. Germline V gene sequence: CDR1 MDHEN, CDR2 SYDVKM. The CDR3 has 15 residues. This CDR3 is CASSPGQGINYGYTF. The CDR3 DNA is TGTGCCAGCAGCCCGGGACAGGGTATTAACTATGGCTACACCTTC.

This rearrangement joins TRBV9 to TRBJ2-1, with D maybe TRBD2 (7 bases). The CDR3 spans 15 residues. V was clipped by 0 bases and J by 2 bases, with 9 bases between them. From germline, CDR1 is SGDLS and CDR2 YYNGEE. CDR3 region: CASSVGGGAYNEQFF. For the CDR3, the DNA is TGTGCCAGCAGCGTAGGAGGGGGGGCCTACAATGAGCAGTTCTTC.

The V call is TRBV5-5, the J call TRBJ1-5; 8 nucleotides line up with TRBD1. V shed 4 bases, J shed 9 bases, and the junction held 12 bases outside the gene matches. CDR3 length equals 15 residues. Germline V gives CDR1 SGHKS, CDR2 YYEKEE (reference sequence). The CDR3 spells CASSRGTGGAGPQHF. The CDR3 DNA reads as TGTGCCAGCAGCCGCGGGACAGGTGGGGCGGGGCCCCAGCATTTT. Looking up the rest from reference TRBV5-5 and TRBJ1-5 gives the full variable domain: DAGVTQSPTHLIKTRGQQVTLRCSPISGHKSVSWYQQVLGQGPQFIFQYYEKEERGRGNFPDRFSARQFPNYSSELNVNALLLGDSALYLCASSRGTGGAGPQHFGDGTRLSIL.

This chain connects TRBV5-1 to TRBJ1-4; tentatively, D is TRBD1 (6 bases). CDR3 size: 15 residues. The ends were cut back, 2 bases at V and 0 bases at J, with 8 bases in the middle. Looked up from germline, CDR1 is SGHRS and CDR2 is YFSETQ. The CDR3 nucleotides read TGCGCCAGCAGCTTACAGGGCGCAACTAATGAAAAACTGTTTTTT. It specifies CASSLQGATNEKLFF.

This clone appeared a single time. The chain employs TRBV9 and TRBJ1-2; D is possibly TRBD1 (5 bases). The germline gives CDR1 SGDLS, CDR2 YYNGEE. The germline V and J ends were trimmed by 2 bases and 4 bases, with 6 bases remaining between them. This CDR3 contains 12 residues. In nucleotides, the CDR3 is TGTGCCAGCAGCGTCGACAGCTATGGCTACACCTTC. It encodes CASSVDSYGYTF. The complete variable domain, with remaining parts taken from reference TRBV9 and TRBJ1-2, reads DSGVTQTPKHLITATGQRVTLRCSPRSGDLSVYWYQQSLDQGLQFLIQYYNGEERAKGNILERFSAQQFPDLHSELNLSSLELGDSALYFCASSVDSYGYTFGSGTRLTVV.

This clone was counted between two and nine times. The chain uses TRBV10-2 and TRBJ1-1, with TRBD1 identical over 10 bases. From germline, CDR1 is WSHSY and CDR2 SAAADI. The CDR3 is made up of 15 amino acids. J gave up 4 bases and V 2 bases, and 4 bases lay outside the gene matches. CDR3 protein: CASSEDRGRGTEAFF. The CDR3 nucleotides are TGCGCCAGCAGTGAGGACAGGGGGCGGGGCACTGAAGCTTTCTTT.

In nucleotides, the CDR3 is TGTGCCAGCAGCTCTAGGACGGGGGAAGAGACCCAGTACTTC. Protein: CASSSRTGEETQYF. This chain links TRBV6-5 with TRBJ2-5; perhaps TRBD2 as D (6 bases). CDR3 length equals 14 residues. Looked up from germline, CDR1 is MNHEY and CDR2 is SVGAGI. The V gene lost 6 bases and the J gene lost 3 bases, with 14 bases spanning the gap.

This clone appeared a few times. CDR3 protein: CASSRQGVYGYTF. CDR3 DNA sequence: TGTGCCAGCAGCCGACAGGGGGTCTATGGCTACACCTTC. The chain carries TRBV6-5 and TRBJ1-2, with TRBD1 matching 9 bases. The CDR3 runs 13 residues. Unmatched junction bases numbered 3, after V lost 6 bases and J lost 4 bases. Looked up from germline, CDR1 is MNHEY and CDR2 is SVGAGI.

CDR3 in DNA: TGTGCCAGCAAGGGGCCTCGCACTGAAGCTTTCTTT. Translated: CASKGPRTEAFF. The chain uses TRBV28 and TRBJ1-1; the D gene is possibly TRBD1 (5 bases). The CDR3 sequence is 12 residues long. V was clipped by 7 bases and J by 4 bases, with 10 bases between them. The germline CDR1 and CDR2 sequences are MDHEN and SYDVKM.

As for this clone: Other DNA sequences of this sample code for an identical CDR3. The chain uses TRBV9 and TRBJ1-1, with D perhaps TRBD1 (5 bases). The CDR3 sequence is 13 residues long. V was clipped by 0 bases and J by 5 bases, with 8 bases between them. Per germline, CDR1 SGDLS and CDR2 YYNGEE. DNA for the CDR3: TGTGCCAGCAGCGTAGGGGGGGAAACTGAAGCTTTCTTT. Residues: CASSVGGETEAFF.

The chain has TRBV19 and TRBJ1-1; unclear D gene. Trimming stripped 7 bases from V and 6 bases from J, with 9 bases between. CDR1 and CDR2 from the germline V gene are LNHDA and SQIVND (reference sequence). This CDR3 is built from 11 residues. CDR3 region: CASNFRAEAFF. DNA for the CDR3: TGTGCCAGTAACTTTCGCGCTGAAGCTTTCTTT.

This chain uses TRBV5-4 with TRBJ2-7, with 10 nucleotides matching TRBD2. Trimming removed 4 bases from V and 4 bases from J; junction bases left unmatched: 11. Germline V gene sequence: CDR1 SGHNT, CDR2 YYREEE (reference sequence). CDR3 length: 16 residues. DNA for the CDR3: TGTGCCAGCAGCGTTAGACTAGCGGGTAGCAGATACGAGCAGTACTTC. Its protein is CASSVRLAGSRYEQYF.

This clone is a singleton in its sample. This sequence joins TRBV7-6 and TRBJ2-7, with TRBD2 matching over 7 bases. V shed 8 bases, J shed 0 bases, and the junction held 10 bases outside the gene matches. This CDR3 is 15 amino acids long. Germline V CDR1 and CDR2: SGHVS, FNYEAQ. CDR3 region: CASGLGGASSYEQYF. The CDR3, as DNA: TGTGCCAGCGGATTGGGAGGGGCTAGCTCCTACGAGCAGTACTTC.

The chain uses TRBV19 and TRBJ2-7, with 7 bases aligning to TRBD1. Per germline, CDR1 LNHDA and CDR2 SQIVND (reference sequence). The CDR3 contains 14 residues. Trimming removed 3 bases from V and 4 bases from J; junction bases left unmatched: 6. The CDR3 DNA follows: TGTGCCAGTAGTATGGGACAGCTCCGATACGAGCAGTACTTC. Residues: CASSMGQLRYEQYF.

This chain links TRBV24-1 with TRBJ2-3, with TRBD1 as a possible D gene (5 bases). Germline loops: CDR1 KGHDR, CDR2 SFDVKD. CDR3 length equals 16 residues. V lost 1 base, J lost 1 base, and 11 bases lay in between. In nucleotides, the CDR3 is TGTGCCACCAGTGATTTCGGTTTAGGGGGCACAGATACGCAGTATTTT. Translated: CATSDFGLGGTDTQYF.

The chain recombines TRBV11-3 with TRBJ2-7; 9 bases line up with TRBD2. V shed 1 base, J shed 1 base, and the junction held 2 bases outside the gene matches. The CDR3 totals 15 residues. Germline CDR1 SGHNT, CDR2 YENEEA. DNA of the CDR3: TGTGCCAGCAGCTTAGGGACTAGCGCTTCCTACGAGCAGTACTTC. Its translation: CASSLGTSASYEQYF.

This clone showed up just a few times. This chain links TRBV5-4 with TRBJ2-7, with D maybe TRBD1 (6 bases). Germline CDR1 SGHNT, CDR2 YYREEE (reference sequence). There are 15 residues in the CDR3. The germline V and J ends were trimmed by 5 bases and 5 bases, with 20 bases remaining between them. The CDR3 protein is CASRPGQGNFDEQYF. The CDR3 coding sequence is TGTGCCAGCAGGCCCGGGCAGGGGAATTTCGACGAGCAGTACTTC.

V is TRBV9 and J is TRBJ2-2; 7 bases are shared with TRBD2. Looked up from germline, CDR1 is SGDLS and CDR2 is YYNGEE. The CDR3 covers 17 residues. Unmatched junction bases numbered 13, after V lost 6 bases and J lost 2 bases. This chain's CDR3 is CASTSVARETNTGELFF. The DNA of the CDR3 is TGTGCCAGCACGTCGGTAGCGCGGGAGACTAACACCGGGGAGCTGTTTTTT.

V gene TRBV29-1 combines with J gene TRBJ2-3; unclear D gene. CDR3 size: 11 residues. V was shortened by 4 bases and J by 3 bases, with 5 bases between the two germline ends. Looked up from germline, CDR1 is SQVTM and CDR2 is ANQGSEA. The CDR3 protein is CSVAFTDTQYF. The CDR3 nucleotides read TGCAGCGTTGCCTTTACAGATACGCAGTATTTT.

This chain uses TRBV2 with TRBJ2-3, with D unresolved. There are 14 residues in the CDR3. The germline gives CDR1 SNHLY, CDR2 FYNNEI. Trimming pared 0 bases from V and 5 bases from J, leaving 9 bases between. In DNA, the CDR3 is TGTGCCAGCAGTGAAGCGCTTCCTAAAGATACGCAGTATTTT. It encodes CASSEALPKDTQYF.

This clone appeared a few times. The V call is TRBV28, the J call TRBJ2-7; D is ambiguous. The CDR3 covers 13 residues. V was shortened by 7 bases and J by 4 bases, with 14 bases between the two germline ends. The V gene's germline CDR1 is MDHEN and CDR2 SYDVKM. The CDR3 is CASTLSDRYEQYF. CDR3 in DNA: TGTGCCAGCACCCTCAGCGACCGGTACGAGCAGTACTTC.

This chain uses TRBV6-2 or TRBV6-3 with TRBJ2-5; D uncertain. Per the germline V gene, CDR1 is MNHEY and CDR2 is SVGEGT. Trimming cost V 0 bases and J 1 base, with 12 bases left between them. The CDR3 has 16 residues. This chain's CDR3 is CASSYSPSGLQETQYF. The CDR3 DNA reads TGTGCCAGCAGTTACTCCCCTTCAGGTCTCCAAGAGACCCAGTACTTC.